Listed here are 24 T cell receptor beta chains from one sample, sequenced in a study of T cells in Graves' hyperthyroidism and ophthalmopathy. Researchers took RNA transcripts and amplified the TCR beta CDR3 regions from them. RT-PCR in the first round (using the HTBI primer set) targeted the TCR CDR3. MiXCR was run by TCRdb on the multiplex PCR reads, yielding one entry per CDR3 protein. The table includes 370,000 or so distinct CDR3 sequences, approximately 15% detected once. Sequences were obtained from blood. These receptors all stem from a man aged 25-40 years with Graves' hyperthyroidism that later progressed to Graves' ophthalmopathy.

This clonotype was observed at least ten times. The chain employs TRBV7-8 and TRBJ1-2; 8 nucleotides line up with TRBD1. The CDR3 totals 13 residues. Germline V gene lookup returns CDR1 SGHVS and CDR2 FQNEAQ. V lost 8 bases and J lost 4; bases outside the gene matches: 6. The CDR3 loop reads CASRRRGLYGYTF. CDR3 bases: TGTGCCAGCCGGCGCAGGGGGCTCTATGGCTACACCTTC.

About this clonotype itself: This may be a read error: a much more frequent sequence differs by one nucleotide. The V call is TRBV6-5, the J call TRBJ1-1; tentatively, D is TRBD1 (6 bases). The CDR3 has 14 residues. CDR1 is MNHEY, CDR2 SVGAGI, per germline. Trimming left V 4 bases short and J 2 bases short, with 11 bases between. CDR3 in DNA: TGTGCCAGCAGTTGGGGGGACATAAACACTGAAGCTTTCTTT. Its protein is CASSWGDINTEAFF.

This clonotype was observed many times. V is TRBV12-3 or TRBV12-4 and J is TRBJ1-5; 9 nucleotides align to TRBD1. The CDR3 extends over 16 amino acids. The V gene end was trimmed by 5 bases and the J gene end by 0 bases; junction bases not matched to a gene: 5. CDR3 protein: CASSNRGPYSNQPQHF. The CDR3 coding sequence is TGTGCCAGCAGTAACAGGGGGCCTTATAGCAATCAGCCCCAGCATTTT.

This clonotype was detected a few times. The gene calls are TRBV6-6 and TRBJ2-2, with 13 bases aligning to TRBD2. This CDR3 region has 18 residues. The germline V gene encodes CDR1 MNHNY and CDR2 SVGAGI (reference sequence). J was trimmed by 1 base and V by 2 bases; bases with no gene match: 4. The CDR3: CASSYRLAGGLNTGELFF. CDR3 coding DNA: TGTGCCAGCAGTTACCGACTAGCGGGGGGCCTGAACACCGGGGAGCTGTTTTTT.

This clonotype has at least ten counts. The chain uses TRBV6-2 or TRBV6-3 and TRBJ2-1; 8 bases match TRBD2. Germline CDR1 is MNHEY and CDR2 is SVGEGT. The V and J ends lost 5 bases and 3 bases, in that order; junction bases with no gene match: 6. The CDR3 runs 15 residues. This chain's CDR3 is CASSPRSGGYNEQFF. The DNA of the CDR3 is TGTGCCAGCAGTCCCCGGAGCGGGGGCTACAATGAGCAGTTCTTC.

This clonotype turned up a few times. The chain carries TRBV12-3 or TRBV12-4 and TRBJ1-5; the D gene is possibly TRBD1 (6 bases). The V gene lost 6 bases and the J gene lost 3 bases, with 15 bases spanning the gap. The CDR3 loop spans 15 amino acids. The CDR3 nucleotides are TGTGCCAGCAGGATACAGGGAGGTTCCAATCAGCCCCAGCATTTT. Residues: CASRIQGGSNQPQHF.

The chain combines TRBV10-1 with TRBJ2-7; D is perhaps TRBD1 (5 bases). Trimming cost V 5 bases and J 4 bases, with 15 bases left between them. This CDR3 spans 14 amino acids. Germline V gives CDR1 WNHNN, CDR2 SYGVQD (reference sequence). The CDR3 sequence is CASSYSDKGYEQYF. The CDR3, as DNA: TGCGCCAGCAGTTACTCGGACAAGGGTTACGAGCAGTACTTC.

Ten or more counts support this clonotype. The rearrangement joins TRBV28 to TRBJ2-2, with a weak D call TRBD1 (6 bases). Deletions cut 4 bases from V and 6 bases from J, with 15 bases between. The CDR3 is 15 residues long. The germline V gene has CDR1 MDHEN and CDR2 SYDVKM. The CDR3 nucleotides read TGTGCCAGCAGTTCAGGCAGGGGTTGGCCCGGGGAGCTGTTTTTT. Protein product: CASSSGRGWPGELFF.

This clonotype has a handful of counts. This chain joins TRBV27 and TRBJ2-1; TRBD2 agrees at 7 bases. The CDR3 length is 15 residues. Germline lookup yields CDR1 MNHEY and CDR2 SMNVEV (reference sequence). V gave up 5 bases and J gave up 4 bases; unmatched junction bases: 8. The CDR3 region has the DNA TGTGCCAGCAGTCCTTGGGAGGGTGGGTACAATGAGCAGTTCTTC. It encodes CASSPWEGGYNEQFF.

Ten or more counts support this clonotype. The rearrangement joins TRBV4-1 to TRBJ1-2; no clear D. The length of the CDR3 is 13 residues. V was cut by 8 bases and J by 4 bases, with 14 bases left in between. Germline CDR1 and CDR2: MGHRA and YSYEKL. CDR3 loop: CASSSPRFYGYTF. CDR3 coding DNA: TGCGCCAGCTCCAGTCCGCGTTTCTATGGCTACACCTTC.

The chain joins TRBV7-2 to TRBJ2-1; 7 positions agree with TRBD1. Per germline, CDR1 SGHTA and CDR2 FQGNSA. CDR3 length: 17 residues. V shed 2 bases, J shed 5 bases, and the junction held 12 bases outside the gene matches. This CDR3 is CASSLLDRTKINNEQFF. In DNA form, the CDR3 reads TGTGCCAGCAGCTTACTGGACAGGACCAAGATAAACAATGAGCAGTTCTTC.

This clonotype was seen a handful of times. This chain links TRBV14 with TRBJ1-6; D uncertain. The length of the CDR3 is 13 residues. The V and J ends lost 1 base and 7 bases respectively, with 5 bases between them. Germline lookup yields CDR1 SGHDN and CDR2 FVKESK. The CDR3 nucleotides are TGTGCCAGCAGCCAAGCGGTCAATTCACCCCTCCACTTT. Its protein product is CASSQAVNSPLHF.

The chain couples TRBV4-2 to TRBJ2-6; TRBD1 matches at 12 bases. Germline lookup yields CDR1 LGHNA and CDR2 YNFKEQ. V trimming: 0 bases; J trimming: 0 bases; junction bases outside the gene matches: 0. The CDR3 is made up of 18 amino acids. CDR3 DNA: TGTGCCAGCAGCCAAGAGGGACAGGGGGCCTCTGGGGCCAACGTCCTGACTTTC. Its translation is CASSQEGQGASGANVLTF.

This clonotype occurred many times. The chain employs TRBV20-1 and TRBJ2-5, with D possibly matching TRBD1 (6 bases). CDR1 DFQATT and CDR2 SNEGSKA come from the germline V gene (reference sequence). The CDR3 runs 14 residues. V was trimmed by 0 bases and J by 5 bases, leaving 13 bases between them. The CDR3 DNA reads as TGCAGTGCTAGAGATCCACAGGGTGAGGAGACCCAGTACTTC. Encoded protein: CSARDPQGEETQYF.

The CDR3 spells CSASPWAGGVSNTGELFF. For the CDR3, the DNA is TGCAGTGCTAGCCCCTGGGCGGGAGGAGTTTCGAACACCGGGGAGCTGTTTTTT. V is TRBV20-1 and J is TRBJ2-2; 8 bases match TRBD2. Germline values: CDR1 DFQATT, CDR2 SNEGSKA (reference sequence). The CDR3 consists of 18 residues. V shed 3 bases and J 0 bases; nucleotides not matched to a gene: 12.

This clonotype was observed at least ten times. The chain links TRBV11-3 to TRBJ1-2; D gene uncertain. Between the trimmed V and J ends, which lost 4 bases and 4 bases, there was a span of 16 bases. This CDR3 region has 15 residues. Per germline, CDR1 SGHNT and CDR2 YENEEA. CDR3 sequence: CASSSRAEGSYGYTF. The CDR3 DNA reads as TGTGCCAGCAGCTCGAGGGCCGAGGGTAGCTATGGCTACACCTTC.

The V gene is TRBV4-2, the J gene TRBJ2-7; the D call may be TRBD1 or TRBD2 (5 bases each). The germline V gene has CDR1 LGHNA and CDR2 YNFKEQ. The V end was cut by 0 bases, the J end by 2 bases, with 14 bases between. CDR3 size: 16 residues. This CDR3 reads CASSQEQGRGAYEQYF. In DNA, the CDR3 is TGTGCCAGCAGCCAAGAACAAGGTAGAGGGGCCTACGAGCAGTACTTC.

The chain has TRBV12-5 and TRBJ1-5; unclear D gene. Germline V gene data show CDR1 as LGHNT and CDR2 as FRNRAP. The CDR3 has 12 amino acids. V was trimmed by 6 bases and J by 7 bases, leaving 10 bases between them. This chain's CDR3 is CASGPDPQPQHF. In nucleotides, the CDR3 is TGTGCTAGTGGCCCCGACCCCCAGCCCCAGCATTTT.

There are a few counts of this clonotype. J is TRBJ2-5 and V is TRBV27, with 11 bases lining up with TRBD2. Trimming at V came to 4 bases and at J to 7 bases, leaving 14 bases not matched to a gene. The CDR3 is 17 amino acids. From germline, CDR1 is MNHEY and CDR2 SMNVEV (reference sequence). CDR3 nucleotide sequence: TGTGCCAGCAGTTCCCTGGCTAGCGGGGGGCCAAAGGGGACCCAGTACTTC. This codes for CASSSLASGGPKGTQYF.

The V and J genes are TRBV9 and TRBJ2-3, with D tentatively TRBD2 (5 bases). The V and J ends lost 0 bases and 2 bases respectively, with 13 bases between them. The CDR3 consists of 16 residues. CDR1 is SGDLS and CDR2 is YYNGEE in the germline V gene. CDR3 sequence: CASSVGGGLNTDTQYF. The CDR3 DNA is TGTGCCAGCAGCGTAGGTGGAGGTTTGAACACAGATACGCAGTATTTT.

The rearrangement uses TRBV6-1 and TRBJ2-2; possible D gene TRBD1, 5 bases. V lost 5 bases, J lost 1 base, and 11 bases lay in between. This CDR3 spans 15 amino acids. Germline V lookup: CDR1 MNHNS, CDR2 SASEGT. The CDR3 coding sequence is TGTGCCAGCAGTTTCCGACAGCTGAACACCGGGGAGCTGTTTTTT. The encoded protein is CASSFRQLNTGELFF.

This clonotype was seen repeatedly, ten times or more. The chain links TRBV6-1 to TRBJ1-2; D remains unclear. This CDR3 contains 14 residues. The germline gives CDR1 MNHNS, CDR2 SASEGT. Trimming stripped 1 base from V and 4 bases from J, with 10 bases between. CDR3 amino acids: CASSEGEGTYGYTF. CDR3 nucleotide sequence: TGTGCCAGCAGTGAAGGTGAGGGTACCTATGGCTACACCTTC.

A remark on this clonotype: Mismatch with germline at one junction end may stem from a read error. The gene calls are TRBV12-3 or TRBV12-4 and TRBJ2-2; no reliable D call. This CDR3 comprises 11 residues. In DNA, the CDR3 is TGTACCAGCAGCGCGGTGGGGGAGCTGTTTTTT. Translation: CTSSAVGELFF.

About this clonotype: Just one base apart from a much larger clone, this may be a read error. The chain links TRBV20-1 to TRBJ1-5, with 7 positions matching TRBD1. Trimming took 7 bases from V and 3 from J; bases not matched to a gene: 6. This CDR3 is built from 13 residues. Germline V gene data show CDR1 as DFQATT and CDR2 as SNEGSKA (reference sequence). The CDR3, as DNA: TGCAGTGATAGCGGGACAGCCAATCAGCCCCAGCATTTT. Amino acids: CSDSGTANQPQHF.